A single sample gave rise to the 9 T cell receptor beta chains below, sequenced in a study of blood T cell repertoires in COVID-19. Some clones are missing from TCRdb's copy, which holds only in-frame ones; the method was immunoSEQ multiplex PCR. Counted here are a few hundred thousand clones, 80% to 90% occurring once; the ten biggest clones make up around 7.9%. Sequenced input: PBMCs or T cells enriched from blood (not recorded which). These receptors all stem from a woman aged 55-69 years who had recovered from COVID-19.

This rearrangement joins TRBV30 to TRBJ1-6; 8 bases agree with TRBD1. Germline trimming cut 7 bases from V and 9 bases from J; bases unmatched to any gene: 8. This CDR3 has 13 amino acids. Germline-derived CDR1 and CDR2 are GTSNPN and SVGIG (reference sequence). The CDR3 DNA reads TGTGCCTTGGGACAGGCCGGGGGTTCACCCCTCCACTTT. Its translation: CALGQAGGSPLHF.

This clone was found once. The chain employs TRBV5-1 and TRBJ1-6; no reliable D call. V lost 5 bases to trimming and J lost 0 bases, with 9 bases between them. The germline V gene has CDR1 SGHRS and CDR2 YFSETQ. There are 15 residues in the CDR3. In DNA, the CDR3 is TGCGCCAGCAGTGAGGATACCTCCTATAATTCACCCCTCCACTTT. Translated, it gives CASSEDTSYNSPLHF.

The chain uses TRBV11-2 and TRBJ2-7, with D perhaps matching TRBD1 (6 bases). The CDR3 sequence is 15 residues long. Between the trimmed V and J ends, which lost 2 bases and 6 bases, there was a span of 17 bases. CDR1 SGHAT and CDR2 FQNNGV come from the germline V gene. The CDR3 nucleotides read TGTGCCAGCAGCTTAAACGCTGGTAGGGGGAGCGAGCAGTACGTC. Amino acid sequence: CASSLNAGRGSEQYV.

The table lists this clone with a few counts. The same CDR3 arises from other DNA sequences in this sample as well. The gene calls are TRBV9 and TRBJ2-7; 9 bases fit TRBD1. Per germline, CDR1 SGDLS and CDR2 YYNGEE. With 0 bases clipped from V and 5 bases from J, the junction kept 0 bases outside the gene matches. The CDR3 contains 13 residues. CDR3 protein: CASSVGTGDEQYF. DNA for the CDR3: TGTGCCAGCAGCGTAGGGACAGGGGACGAGCAGTACTTC.

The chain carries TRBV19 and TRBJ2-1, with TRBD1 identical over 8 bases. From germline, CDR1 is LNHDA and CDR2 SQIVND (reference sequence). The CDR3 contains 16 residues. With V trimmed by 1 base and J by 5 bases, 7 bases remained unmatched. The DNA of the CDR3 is TGTGCCAGTAGTATAGCCGGGACAGGACCCAACAATGAGCAGTTCTTC. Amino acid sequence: CASSIAGTGPNNEQFF. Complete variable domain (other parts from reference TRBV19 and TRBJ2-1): DGGITQSPKYLFRKEGQNVTLSCEQNLNHDAMYWYRQDPGQGLRLIYYSQIVNDFQKGDIAEGYSVSREKKESFPLTVTSAQKNPTAFYLCASSIAGTGPNNEQFFGPGTRLTVL.

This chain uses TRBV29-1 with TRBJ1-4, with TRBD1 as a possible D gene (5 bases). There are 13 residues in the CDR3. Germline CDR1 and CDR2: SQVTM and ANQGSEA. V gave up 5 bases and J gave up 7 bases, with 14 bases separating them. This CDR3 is CSVSYGGAEKLFF. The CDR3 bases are TGCAGCGTTTCCTACGGAGGGGCTGAAAAACTGTTTTTT.

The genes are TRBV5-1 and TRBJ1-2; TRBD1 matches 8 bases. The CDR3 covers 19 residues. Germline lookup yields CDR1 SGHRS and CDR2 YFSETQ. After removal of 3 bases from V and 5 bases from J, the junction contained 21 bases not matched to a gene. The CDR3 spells CASSSPISKDQGAAYGYTF. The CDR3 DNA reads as TGCGCCAGCAGCTCCCCAATCTCAAAAGACCAGGGGGCGGCTTATGGCTACACCTTC.

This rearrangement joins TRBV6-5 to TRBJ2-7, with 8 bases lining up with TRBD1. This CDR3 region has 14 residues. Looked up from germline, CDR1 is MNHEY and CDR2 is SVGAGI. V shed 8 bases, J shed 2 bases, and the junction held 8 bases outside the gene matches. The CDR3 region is CASPPGQGPYEQYV. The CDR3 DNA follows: TGTGCCAGCCCCCCTGGACAGGGACCCTACGAGCAGTACGTC.

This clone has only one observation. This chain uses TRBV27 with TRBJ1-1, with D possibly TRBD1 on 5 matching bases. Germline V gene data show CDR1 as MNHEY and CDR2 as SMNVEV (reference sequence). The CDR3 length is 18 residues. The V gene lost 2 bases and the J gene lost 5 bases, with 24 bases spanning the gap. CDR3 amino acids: CASSLVFAGPTKETEAFF. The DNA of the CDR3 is TGTGCCAGCAGTTTAGTTTTCGCGGGACCAACAAAGGAGACTGAAGCTTTCTTT.